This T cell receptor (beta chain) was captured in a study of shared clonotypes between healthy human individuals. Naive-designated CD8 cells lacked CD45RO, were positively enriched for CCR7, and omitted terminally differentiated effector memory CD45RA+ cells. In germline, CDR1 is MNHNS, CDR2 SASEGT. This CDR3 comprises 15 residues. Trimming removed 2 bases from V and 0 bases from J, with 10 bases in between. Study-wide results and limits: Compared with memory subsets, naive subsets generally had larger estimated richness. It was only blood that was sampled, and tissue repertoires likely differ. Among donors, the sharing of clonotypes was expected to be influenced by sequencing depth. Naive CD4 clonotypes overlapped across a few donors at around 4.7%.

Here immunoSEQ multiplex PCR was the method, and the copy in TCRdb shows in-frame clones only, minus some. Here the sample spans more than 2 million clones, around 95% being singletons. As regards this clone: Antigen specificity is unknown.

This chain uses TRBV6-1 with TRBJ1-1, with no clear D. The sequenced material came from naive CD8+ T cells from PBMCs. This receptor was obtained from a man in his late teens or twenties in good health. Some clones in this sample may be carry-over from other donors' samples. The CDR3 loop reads CASSELAGMNTEAFF. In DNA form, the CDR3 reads TGTGCCAGCAGTGAACTCGCAGGAATGAACACTGAAGCTTTCTTT.